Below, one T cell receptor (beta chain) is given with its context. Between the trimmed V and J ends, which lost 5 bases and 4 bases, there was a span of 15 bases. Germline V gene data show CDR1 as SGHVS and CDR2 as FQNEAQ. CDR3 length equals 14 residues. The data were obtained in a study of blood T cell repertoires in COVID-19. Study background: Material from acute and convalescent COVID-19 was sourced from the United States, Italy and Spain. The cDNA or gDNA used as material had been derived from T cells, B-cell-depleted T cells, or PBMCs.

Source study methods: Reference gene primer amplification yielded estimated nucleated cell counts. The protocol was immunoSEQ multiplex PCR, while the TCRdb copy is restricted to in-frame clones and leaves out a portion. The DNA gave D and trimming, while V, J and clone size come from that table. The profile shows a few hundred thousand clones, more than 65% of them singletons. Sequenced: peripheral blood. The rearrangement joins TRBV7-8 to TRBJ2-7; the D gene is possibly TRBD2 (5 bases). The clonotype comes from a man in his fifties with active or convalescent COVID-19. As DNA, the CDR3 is TGTGCCAGCAGCCCACTAGTGGGATCGTACGAGCAGTACTTC. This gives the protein CASSPLVGSYEQYF.